This record covers a single TCR beta chain. What it binds is not known. The source of the sample is a study of CXCR3-negative and CXCR3-positive naive CD8 T cells. Study-level background: Summed over all libraries, TRB reads came to about 140 million, with about 1.5 +/- 0.3 million per library.

It was by 5' RACE with UMI labels that the TRB cDNA libraries were prepared. Using the 5' RACE reads, TCRdb records one entry per CDR3 protein without DNA. The listing contains around 140,000 distinct CDR3 sequences. Findings of the study overall: Both naive subsets, CXCR3-negative and CXCR3-positive, displayed similar TRBV-TRBJ usage, unlike memory cells. CXCR3-positive naive cells had more hydrophobic TRB CDR3s than CXCR3-negative naive cells.

The material sequenced was naive CXCR3+ CD8+ T cells from blood. Subset indicated: CD45RO-CCR7+CD27+CD95- naive CD8+ T cells expressing CXCR3 (TNR3+). The source is a human donor in good health. Some clones in this sample may be carry-over from other donors' samples.

The CDR3 protein is CASSLNTGGPHEQFF. The rearrangement links TRBV27 to TRBJ2-1; lacking DNA, the TRBD2 call made by TCRdb goes unchecked. The CDR3 has 15 residues. CDR1 is MNHEY, CDR2 SMNVEV, per germline (reference sequence).